This T cell receptor (beta chain) appears in the sequencing data of a study of beta chain features in type 1 diabetes. The study's findings and limits: Type 1 diabetes patients had moderately but significantly shorter TCRB CDR3s in all four CD4+ subsets.

The whole isolated RNA underwent reverse transcription, so sequencing captured expressed TCRB transcripts. Naive, central memory and regulatory T cell samples averaged about 3.5 million reads. Generated by immunoSEQ multiplex PCR, the TCRdb table keeps only in-frame clones and is missing some. The profile covers hundreds of thousands of clones, with about 14% appearing a single time and around 0.04% taken by the ten largest. This clone was counted between two and nine times. Its antigen is unidentified. The CDR3 has 16 amino acids. The V gene end was trimmed by 4 bases and the J gene end by 3 bases; junction bases not matched to a gene: 7. Germline CDR1 reads SGHRS; CDR2 reads YFSETQ.

This sequence was found in a man younger than 30 with type 1 diabetes. The chain is built from TRBV5-1 and TRBJ2-2; 9 bases line up with TRBD2. The sequencing input was naive CD4+ T cells from blood. CDR3 in amino acids: CASSKMVAGDTGELFF. The CDR3 nucleotides read TGCGCCAGCAGCAAGATGGTAGCGGGGGACACCGGGGAGCTGTTTTTT.